This TCR beta chain was recovered during a study of post-analysis software for immune sequencing data. Study results and caveats: TRBV5-6, TRBV5-1 and TRBV20-1 belonged to a set of roughly five TRBV segments that were more frequent in patients than controls. For normalized Chao1 diversity, multiple sclerosis patients scored significantly lower than controls did. F measure grouped same-batch samples tightly together.

A remark on this clonotype: Its antigen is not identified.

Built from TCR beta cDNA, the libraries had unique molecular identifiers in them. In TCRdb, the PCR reads were re-called with MiXCR into one record per CDR3 protein. The table shows around 770,000 distinct CDR3 sequences, with more than 45% occurring only once. There are 17 residues in the CDR3. The V end lost 0 bases, the J end lost 7 bases, and 22 bases lay between the germline ends. Germline V gene lookup returns CDR1 SGDLS and CDR2 YYNGEE. The sample comprised blood. V is TRBV9 and J is TRBJ1-1; a possible D gene is TRBD1 (5 bases). The TCR sequence derives from a girl between 5 and 17 years old with multiple sclerosis. CDR3 protein: CASSVGGTGPNWDEAFF. CDR3 DNA sequence: TGTGCCAGCAGCGTAGGCGGGACGGGTCCTAATTGGGATGAAGCTTTCTTT.